Following are 26 T cell receptor beta chains from one sample sequenced in a study of T cell clonotyping in hematopoietic cell transplantation. Method: immunoSEQ multiplex PCR; TCRdb's copy keeps in-frame clones and lacks some. The sample yields roughly 13,000 clones, around 97% seen once. This sample comprised peripheral blood mononuclear cells, obtained 30 days after allogeneic stem cell transplant. These receptors all stem from a female patient aged 50 to 65 who had an allogeneic stem cell transplant from an unrelated donor, so T cells may come from the graft donor. Some clones in this sample may be carry-over from other donors' samples.

The chain recombines TRBV5-1 with TRBJ2-7, with TRBD1 identical over 8 bases. The CDR3 totals 14 residues. Germline V gives CDR1 SGHRS, CDR2 YFSETQ. Trimming at V came to 1 base and at J to 5 bases, leaving 5 bases not matched to a gene. Here the CDR3 reads CASSLKQGDHEQYF. DNA for the CDR3: TGCGCCAGCAGCTTGAAACAGGGGGACCACGAGCAGTACTTC.

CDR3 in amino acids: CAGTDRGRDHYGYTF. DNA of the CDR3: TGTGCCGGGACGGACAGGGGGCGCGACCACTATGGCTACACCTTC. The chain recombines TRBV30 with TRBJ1-2, with 11 bases lining up with TRBD1. Germline CDR1 GTSNPN, CDR2 SVGIG (reference sequence). The CDR3 has 15 residues. Trimming cost V 8 bases and J 3 bases; bases outside gene matches: 11.

This chain joins TRBV11-3 and TRBJ1-1, with D uncertain. The V and J ends lost 1 base and 2 bases respectively, with 5 bases between them. The CDR3 is made up of 13 amino acids. Germline V gene sequence: CDR1 SGHNT, CDR2 YENEEA. The CDR3 protein is CASSLGGNTEAFF. The CDR3 nucleotides are TGTGCCAGCAGCTTAGGGGGTAACACTGAAGCTTTCTTT. The entire variable domain, with the rest obtained from reference TRBV11-3 and TRBJ1-1, is as follows: EAGVVQSPRYKIIEKKQPVAFWCNPISGHNTLYWYLQNLGQGPELLIRYENEEAVDDSQLPKDRFSAERLKGVDSTLKIQPAELGDSAVYLCASSLGGNTEAFFGQGTRLTVV.

This chain connects TRBV6-6 to TRBJ1-2; D remains unclear. Germline loops: CDR1 MNHNY, CDR2 SVGAGI (reference sequence). The CDR3 is made up of 15 amino acids. Trimming took 0 bases from V and 6 from J, leaving 14 bases between them. Here the CDR3 DNA reads TGTGCCAGCAGTTACTCGAAACACGGCAAAGATGGCTACACCTTC. Amino acids: CASSYSKHGKDGYTF.

A word on this clone: Relative to the germline gene, one junction end is altered; a read error may explain this. The genes are TRBV7-7 and TRBJ2-2; the D is unclear. The CDR3 covers 17 residues. Germline-derived CDR1 and CDR2 are SSHAT and FNYEAQ (reference sequence). The DNA for the CDR3 is TGTGCTAGCAGCCCAACCATGCGACTCTCAAACACCGGGGAGCTGTTTTTT. As protein: CASSPTMRLSNTGELFF.

The gene calls are TRBV7-9 and TRBJ2-3, with TRBD2 matching 7 bases. V shed 3 bases and J 0 bases; nucleotides not matched to a gene: 6. Germline V gene data show CDR1 as SEHNR and CDR2 as FQNEAQ (reference sequence). CDR3 size: 16 residues. The CDR3 coding sequence is TGTGCCAGCAGCTTGCGGTCGGGACTAAGCACAGATACGCAGTATTTT. This codes for CASSLRSGLSTDTQYF. The entire variable domain, with the rest obtained from reference TRBV7-9 and TRBJ2-3, is as follows: DTGVSQNPRHKITKRGQNVTFRCDPISEHNRLYWYRQTLGQGPEFLTYFQNEAQLEKSRLLSDRFSAERPKGSFSTLEIQRTEQGDSAMYLCASSLRSGLSTDTQYFGPGTRLTVL.

The V call is TRBV7-9, the J call TRBJ1-3, with 8 bases that match TRBD1. Germline CDR1 reads SEHNR; CDR2 reads FQNEAQ (reference sequence). The V and J ends lost 4 bases and 6 bases, in that order; junction bases with no gene match: 8. The CDR3 contains 15 residues. CDR3: CASSYPGQGENTIYF. The CDR3 nucleotides read TGTGCCAGCAGCTACCCCGGACAGGGCGAAAACACCATATATTTT.

The J gene is TRBJ2-1, the V gene TRBV19, with 7 bases lining up with TRBD2. Trimming removed 5 bases from V and 0 bases from J; junction bases left unmatched: 4. Germline V gene sequence: CDR1 LNHDA, CDR2 SQIVND (reference sequence). This CDR3 has 15 amino acids. The CDR3: CASSYSGRSYNEQFF. CDR3 DNA sequence: TGTGCCAGTAGTTATAGCGGGCGCTCCTACAATGAGCAGTTCTTC.

CDR3 nucleotide sequence: TGTGCCAGCAGCCCGTTGGGCCTCTCCTACGAGCAGTACTTC. Translated, it gives CASSPLGLSYEQYF. This sequence joins TRBV14 and TRBJ2-7, with D unresolved. This CDR3 comprises 14 residues. Germline CDR1 is SGHDN and CDR2 is FVKESK. The V and J ends lost 4 bases and 0 bases respectively, with 10 bases between them. The full variable domain, rest sourced from reference TRBV14 and TRBJ2-7, is EAGVTQFPSHSVIEKGQTVTLRCDPISGHDNLYWYRRVMGKEIKFLLHFVKESKQDESGMPNNRFLAERTGGTYSTLKVQPAELEDSGVYFCASSPLGLSYEQYFGPGTRLTVT.

This sequence joins TRBV30 and TRBJ1-4; D not certain. CDR1 and CDR2 (germline): GTSNPN, SVGIG (reference sequence). Trimming removed 5 bases from V and 0 bases from J, with 22 bases in between. This CDR3 is 18 amino acids long. CDR3 in DNA: TGTGCCTGGGGATTCAATACCGGGTCGGTAGCAACTAATGAAAAACTGTTTTTT. Translation gives CAWGFNTGSVATNEKLFF.

This chain joins TRBV7-9 and TRBJ2-5; D unresolved. Germline V gene data show CDR1 as SEHNR and CDR2 as FQNEAQ (reference sequence). Trimming shortened V by 2 bases and J by 3 bases, and 1 base separated the two germline ends. This CDR3 region has 11 residues. The CDR3 spells CASSLKETQYF. The CDR3 nucleotides are TGTGCCAGCAGCTTAAAAGAGACCCAGTACTTC.

V and J are TRBV7-2 and TRBJ1-5; D uncertain. The CDR3 consists of 16 residues. Germline CDR1 reads SGHTA; CDR2 reads FQGNSA. V gave up 4 bases and J gave up 2 bases, with 15 bases separating them. The CDR3 reads CASSSSGNRRNQPQHF. Here the CDR3 DNA reads TGTGCCAGCAGCTCTTCAGGTAATCGACGCAATCAGCCCCAGCATTTT.

The chain carries TRBV9 and TRBJ2-2, with 11 bases matching TRBD2. V trimming: 3 bases; J trimming: 2 bases; junction bases outside the gene matches: 9. Germline V gene lookup returns CDR1 SGDLS and CDR2 YYNGEE. This CDR3 comprises 18 residues. The CDR3 sequence: CASSEGQGLADNTGELFF. The CDR3 DNA is TGTGCCAGCAGCGAGGGACAGGGACTAGCGGACAACACCGGGGAGCTGTTTTTT.

J is TRBJ1-5 and V is TRBV4-2, with D possibly being TRBD1 (6 bases). V was shortened by 4 bases and J by 6 bases, with 19 bases between the two germline ends. Germline CDR1 and CDR2: LGHNA and YNFKEQ. The CDR3 extends over 16 amino acids. The CDR3 here is CASSLSRTGAGQPQHF. The CDR3 nucleotides read TGTGCCAGCAGCCTCTCTCGGACGGGGGCGGGTCAGCCCCAGCATTTT.

In this sample, this clone turned up a few times. The genes are TRBV6-1 and TRBJ2-1; maybe TRBD1 (6 bases). CDR1 and CDR2 from the germline V gene are MNHNS and SASEGT. This CDR3 region has 15 residues. The V end was cut by 11 bases, the J end by 4 bases, with 21 bases between. Here the CDR3 reads CAGAMGAGDYNEQFF. CDR3 nucleotide sequence: TGTGCCGGAGCTATGGGGGCAGGAGATTACAATGAGCAGTTCTTC.

The count of this clone is one. V is TRBV15 and J is TRBJ1-4; D ambiguous. Germline V gene sequence: CDR1 LNHNV, CDR2 YYDKDF (reference sequence). CDR3 length equals 16 residues. Trimming left V 3 bases short and J 0 bases short, with 11 bases between. CDR3 bases: TGTGCCACCAGCAGCGGAATTGGAGCAACTAATGAAAAACTGTTTTTT. Protein sequence: CATSSGIGATNEKLFF.

The rearrangement uses TRBV29-1 and TRBJ2-1; D is possibly TRBD1 (7 bases). This CDR3 is 16 amino acids long. Germline-derived CDR1 and CDR2 are SQVTM and ANQGSEA. V was cut by 7 bases and J by 3 bases, with 22 bases left in between. The DNA for the CDR3 is TGCAGCGCCCCCAGGGGGGCCTCAGACTTCTACAATGAGCAGTTCTTC. Protein product: CSAPRGASDFYNEQFF.

The chain employs TRBV29-1 and TRBJ2-5; the match to TRBD2 covers 8 bases. The V segment lost 4 bases and the J segment 3 bases; nucleotides outside the gene matches: 4. CDR1 is SQVTM, CDR2 ANQGSEA, per germline. The CDR3 runs to 13 residues. The chain's CDR3 is CSVGGTSKETQYF. CDR3 DNA: TGCAGCGTTGGTGGGACTAGTAAAGAGACCCAGTACTTC.

The chain employs TRBV30 and TRBJ2-3, with a possible D match to TRBD1 (8 bases). This CDR3 region has 17 residues. Germline-derived CDR1 and CDR2 are GTSNPN and SVGIG (reference sequence). V was trimmed by 0 bases and J by 2 bases, leaving 18 bases between them. The CDR3 nucleotides read TGTGCCTGGAGTGTCGAAGCGGGACAGGTACACACAGATACGCAGTATTTT. It yields the protein CAWSVEAGQVHTDTQYF. The full variable domain, completed using reference TRBV30 and TRBJ2-3, is SQTIHQWPATLVQPVGSPLSLECTVEGTSNPNLYWYRQAAGRGLQLLFYSVGIGQISSEVPQNLSASRPQDRQFILSSKKLLLSDSGFYLCAWSVEAGQVHTDTQYFGPGTRLTVL.

The rearrangement joins TRBV10-2 to TRBJ2-3; D unresolved. From germline, CDR1 is WSHSY and CDR2 SAAADI. This CDR3 is built from 14 residues. The V end lost 3 bases, the J end lost 4 bases, and 11 bases lay between the germline ends. DNA of the CDR3: TGCGCCAGCAGTGAAAGACCGGGCGCAGATACGCAGTATTTT. Translating gives CASSERPGADTQYF.

For the CDR3, the DNA is TGTGCCAGCAAAAAAGGGGGTGGCTATGGCTACACCTTC. Translating it yields CASKKGGGYGYTF. This chain links TRBV6-5 with TRBJ1-2; tentatively, D is TRBD1 (6 bases). The CDR3 is 13 residues long. The germline gives CDR1 MNHEY, CDR2 SVGAGI. Trimming took off 7 bases at V and 4 bases at J, with 13 bases between the two ends.

The rearrangement joins TRBV5-1 to TRBJ2-5, with 8 bases fitting TRBD2. CDR3 length equals 17 residues. With 4 bases clipped from V and 1 base from J, the junction kept 12 bases outside the gene matches. Per the germline V gene, CDR1 is SGHRS and CDR2 is YFSETQ. CDR3 residues: CASSEGGGGTFQETQYF. For the CDR3, the DNA is TGCGCCAGCAGCGAAGGAGGCGGGGGGACCTTCCAAGAGACCCAGTACTTC.

This clone appeared a single time. The chain is built from TRBV9 and TRBJ2-1, with 7 bases lining up with TRBD1. Per germline, CDR1 SGDLS and CDR2 YYNGEE. V shed 3 bases and J 2 bases; nucleotides not matched to a gene: 2. The CDR3 length is 14 residues. The CDR3 nucleotides are TGTGCCAGCAGCGCCGGGACAGCCTACAATGAGCAGTTCTTC. Translation: CASSAGTAYNEQFF.

The chain carries TRBV27 and TRBJ2-7; 9 bases line up with TRBD2. The junction had 6 bases not matched to a gene; V was cut back by 6 bases and J by 3 bases. Germline assignment: CDR1 MNHEY and CDR2 SMNVEV (reference sequence). The length of the CDR3 is 14 residues. The CDR3 is CASSTTSGLYEQYF. CDR3 coding DNA: TGTGCCAGCAGCACGACTAGCGGACTCTACGAGCAGTACTTC.

The chain couples TRBV28 to TRBJ1-1; no clear D gene. V lost 6 bases, J lost 2 bases, and 10 bases lay in between. The V gene's germline CDR1 is MDHEN and CDR2 SYDVKM. CDR3 length: 13 residues. For the CDR3, the DNA is TGTGCCAGCAGGATATCAAGTAACACTGAAGCTTTCTTT. It yields the protein CASRISSNTEAFF.

The chain uses TRBV6-5 and TRBJ1-5, with D maybe TRBD1 (5 bases). In germline, CDR1 is MNHEY, CDR2 SVGAGI. The CDR3 loop spans 15 amino acids. Between the trimmed V and J ends, which lost 6 bases and 2 bases, there was a span of 14 bases. The CDR3 DNA sequence: TGTGCCAGCAGACGATCAGGGCAGGGCAATCAGCCCCAGCATTTT. This encodes CASRRSGQGNQPQHF.